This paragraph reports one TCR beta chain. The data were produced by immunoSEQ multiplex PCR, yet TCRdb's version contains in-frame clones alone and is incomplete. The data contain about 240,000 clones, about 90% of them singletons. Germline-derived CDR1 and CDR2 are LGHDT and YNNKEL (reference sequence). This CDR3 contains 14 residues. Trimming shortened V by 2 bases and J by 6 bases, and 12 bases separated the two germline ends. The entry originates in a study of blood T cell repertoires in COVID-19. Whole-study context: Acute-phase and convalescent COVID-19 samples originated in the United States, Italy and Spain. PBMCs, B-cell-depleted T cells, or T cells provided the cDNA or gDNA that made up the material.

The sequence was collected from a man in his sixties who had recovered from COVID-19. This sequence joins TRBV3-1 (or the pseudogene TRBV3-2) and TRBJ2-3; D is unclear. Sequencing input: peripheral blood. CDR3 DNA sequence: TGTGCCAGCAGCCAAATCTCCCACGGGGATACGCAGTATTTT. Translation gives CASSQISHGDTQYF.